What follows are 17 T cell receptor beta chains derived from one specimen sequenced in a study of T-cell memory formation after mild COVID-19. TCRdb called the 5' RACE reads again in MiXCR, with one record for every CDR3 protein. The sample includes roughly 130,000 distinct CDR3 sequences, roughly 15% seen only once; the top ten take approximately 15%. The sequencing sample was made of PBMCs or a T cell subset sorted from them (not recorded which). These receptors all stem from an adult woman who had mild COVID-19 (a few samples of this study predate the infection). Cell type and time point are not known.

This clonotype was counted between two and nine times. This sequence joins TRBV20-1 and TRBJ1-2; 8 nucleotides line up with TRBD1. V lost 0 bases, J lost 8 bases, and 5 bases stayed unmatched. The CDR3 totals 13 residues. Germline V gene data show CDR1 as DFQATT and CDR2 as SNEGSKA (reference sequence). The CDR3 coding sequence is TGCAGTGCTAGAGACCAGACAGGGGAAGGCTACACCTTC. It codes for CSARDQTGEGYTF.

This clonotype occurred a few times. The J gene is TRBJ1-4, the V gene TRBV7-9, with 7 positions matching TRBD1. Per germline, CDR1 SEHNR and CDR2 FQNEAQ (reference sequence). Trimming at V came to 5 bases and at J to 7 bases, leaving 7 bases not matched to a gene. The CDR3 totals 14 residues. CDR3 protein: CASSPGGKGEKLFF. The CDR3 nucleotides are TGTGCCAGCAGCCCAGGGGGAAAGGGTGAAAAACTGTTTTTT.

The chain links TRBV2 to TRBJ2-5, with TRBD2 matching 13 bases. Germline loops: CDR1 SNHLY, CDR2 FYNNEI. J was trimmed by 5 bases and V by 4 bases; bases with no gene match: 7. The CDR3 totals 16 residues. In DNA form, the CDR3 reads TGTGCCAGCAGTGCCTTACTAGCGGGAGGGCTTGAGACCCAGTACTTC. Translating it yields CASSALLAGGLETQYF.

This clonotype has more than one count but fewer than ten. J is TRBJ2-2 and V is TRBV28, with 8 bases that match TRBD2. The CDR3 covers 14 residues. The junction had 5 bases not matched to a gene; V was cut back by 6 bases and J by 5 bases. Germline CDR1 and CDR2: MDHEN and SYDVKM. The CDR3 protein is CASRLGLGTGELFF. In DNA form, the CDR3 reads TGTGCCAGCAGGTTGGGACTAGGTACCGGGGAGCTGTTTTTT.

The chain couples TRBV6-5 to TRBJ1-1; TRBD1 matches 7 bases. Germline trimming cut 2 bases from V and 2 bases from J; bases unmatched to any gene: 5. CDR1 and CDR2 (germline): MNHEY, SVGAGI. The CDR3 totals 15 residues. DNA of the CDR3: TGTGCCAGCAGTTACCGCCAGGGGGGTAACACTGAAGCTTTCTTT. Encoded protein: CASSYRQGGNTEAFF.

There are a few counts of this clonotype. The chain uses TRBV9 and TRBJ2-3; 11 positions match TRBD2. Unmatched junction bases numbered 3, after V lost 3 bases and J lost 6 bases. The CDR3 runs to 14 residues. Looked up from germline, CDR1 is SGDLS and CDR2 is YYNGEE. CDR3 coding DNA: TGTGCCAGCAGCGGCACTAGCGGGGGCGATACGCAGTATTTT. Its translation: CASSGTSGGDTQYF.

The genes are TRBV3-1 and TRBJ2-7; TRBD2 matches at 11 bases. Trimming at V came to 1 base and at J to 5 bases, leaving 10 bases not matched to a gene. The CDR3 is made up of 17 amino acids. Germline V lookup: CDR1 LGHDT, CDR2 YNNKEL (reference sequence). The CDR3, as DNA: TGTGCCAGCAGCCAAGGACTAGCGGGGCATGTTATGAACGAGCAGTACTTC. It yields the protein CASSQGLAGHVMNEQYF.

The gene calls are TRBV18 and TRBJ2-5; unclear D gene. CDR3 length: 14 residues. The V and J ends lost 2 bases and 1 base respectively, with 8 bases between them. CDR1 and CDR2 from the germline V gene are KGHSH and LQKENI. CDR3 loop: CASSPLRSQETQYF. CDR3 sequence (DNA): TGTGCCAGCTCACCATTACGGAGCCAAGAGACCCAGTACTTC.

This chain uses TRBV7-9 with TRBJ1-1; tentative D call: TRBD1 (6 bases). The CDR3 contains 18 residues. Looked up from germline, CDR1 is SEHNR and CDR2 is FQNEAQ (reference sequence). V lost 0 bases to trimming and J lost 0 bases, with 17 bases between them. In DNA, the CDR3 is TGTGCCAGCAGCTTAGCGTGGGCAGGGGTTAGAATGAACACTGAAGCTTTCTTT. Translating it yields CASSLAWAGVRMNTEAFF.

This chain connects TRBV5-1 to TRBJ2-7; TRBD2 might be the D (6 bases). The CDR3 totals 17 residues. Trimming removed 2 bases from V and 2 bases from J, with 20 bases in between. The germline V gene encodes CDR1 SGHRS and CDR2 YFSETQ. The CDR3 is CASSFGVAARFAYEQYF. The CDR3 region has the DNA TGCGCCAGCAGCTTCGGGGTAGCGGCAAGGTTCGCCTACGAGCAGTACTTC.

The CDR3 spells CATSDSAGYTDTQYF. In nucleotides, the CDR3 is TGTGCCACCAGTGATTCGGCAGGGTATACAGATACGCAGTATTTT. V gene TRBV24-1 combines with J gene TRBJ2-3; D might be TRBD1 (5 bases). From germline, CDR1 is KGHDR and CDR2 SFDVKD. The CDR3 is 15 residues long. Trimming pared 2 bases from V and 3 bases from J, leaving 11 bases between.

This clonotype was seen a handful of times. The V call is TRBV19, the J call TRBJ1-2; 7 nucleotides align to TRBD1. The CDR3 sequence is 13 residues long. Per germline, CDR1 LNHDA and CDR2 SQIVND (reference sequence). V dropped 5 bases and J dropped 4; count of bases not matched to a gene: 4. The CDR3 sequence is CASSSRDSYGYTF. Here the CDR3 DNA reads TGTGCCAGTAGTTCCCGGGACAGCTATGGCTACACCTTC.

The CDR3 DNA reads as TGTGCCAGCAGCGGACTAGCGGTTTTGAGCTCCTACAATGAGCAGTTCTTC. Translating gives CASSGLAVLSSYNEQFF. The chain joins TRBV7-9 to TRBJ2-1; 10 nucleotides align to TRBD2. Germline-derived CDR1 and CDR2 are SEHNR and FQNEAQ (reference sequence). J lost 0 bases, V lost 5 bases, and 7 bases had no gene match. The CDR3 runs 17 residues.

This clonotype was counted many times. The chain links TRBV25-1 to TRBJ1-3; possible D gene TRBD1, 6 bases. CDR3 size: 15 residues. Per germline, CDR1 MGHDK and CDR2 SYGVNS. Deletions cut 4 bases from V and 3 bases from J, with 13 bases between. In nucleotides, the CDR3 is TGTGCCAGCAGTGCGACAGGCCCGGGTGGAAACACCATATATTTT. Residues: CASSATGPGGNTIYF.

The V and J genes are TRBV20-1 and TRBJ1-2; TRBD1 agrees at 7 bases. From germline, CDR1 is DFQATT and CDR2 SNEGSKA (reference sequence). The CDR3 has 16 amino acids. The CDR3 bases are TGCAGCCCCCTCTGGGCGACAGGGACCAAGAACTATGGCTACACCTTC. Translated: CSPLWATGTKNYGYTF.

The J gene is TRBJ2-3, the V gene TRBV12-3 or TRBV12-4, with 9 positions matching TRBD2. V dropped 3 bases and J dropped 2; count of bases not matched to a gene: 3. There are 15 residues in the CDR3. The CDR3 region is CASSFRLAATDTQYF. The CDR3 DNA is TGTGCCAGCAGTTTCCGACTAGCGGCCACAGATACGCAGTATTTT.

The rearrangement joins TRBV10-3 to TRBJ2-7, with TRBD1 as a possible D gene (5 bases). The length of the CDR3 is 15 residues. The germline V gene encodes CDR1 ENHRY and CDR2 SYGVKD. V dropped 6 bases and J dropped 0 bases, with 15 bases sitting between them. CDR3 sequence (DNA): TGTGCCATCAGCCGATCGACAGAGAGCTCCTACGAGCAGTACTTC. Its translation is CAISRSTESSYEQYF.